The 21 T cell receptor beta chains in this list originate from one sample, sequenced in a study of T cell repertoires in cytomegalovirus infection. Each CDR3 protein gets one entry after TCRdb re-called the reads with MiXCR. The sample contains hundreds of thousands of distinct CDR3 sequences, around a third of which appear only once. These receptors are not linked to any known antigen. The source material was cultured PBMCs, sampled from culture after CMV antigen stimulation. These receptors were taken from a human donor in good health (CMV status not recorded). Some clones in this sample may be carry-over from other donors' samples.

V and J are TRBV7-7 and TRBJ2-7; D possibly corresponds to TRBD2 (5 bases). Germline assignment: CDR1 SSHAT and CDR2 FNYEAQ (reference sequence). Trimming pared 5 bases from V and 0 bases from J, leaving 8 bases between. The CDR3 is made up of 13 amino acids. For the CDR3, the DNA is TGTGCCAGCAGCCCAGCGGCCTCCTACGAGCAGTACTTC. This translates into CASSPAASYEQYF.

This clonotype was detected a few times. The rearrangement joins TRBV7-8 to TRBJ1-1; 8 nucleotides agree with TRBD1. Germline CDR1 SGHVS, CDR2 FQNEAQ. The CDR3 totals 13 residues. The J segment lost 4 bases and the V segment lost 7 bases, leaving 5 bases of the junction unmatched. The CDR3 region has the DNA TGTGCCAGCACCCAGGACAGGGCCACTGAAGCTTTCTTT. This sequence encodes CASTQDRATEAFF. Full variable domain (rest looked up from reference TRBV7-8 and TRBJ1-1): GAGVSQSPRYKVAKRGQDVALRCDPISGHVSLFWYQQALGQGPEFLTYFQNEAQLDKSGLPSDRFFAERPEGSVSTLKIQRTQQEDSAVYLCASTQDRATEAFFGQGTRLTVV.

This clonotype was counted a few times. The CDR3 here is CASSPHGQVNTEAFF. CDR3 sequence (DNA): TGTGCCAGCAGTCCCCACGGGCAGGTGAACACTGAAGCTTTCTTT. This rearrangement joins TRBV12-3 or TRBV12-4 to TRBJ1-1; D unclear. V was clipped by 5 bases and J by 0 bases, with 13 bases between them. The CDR3 extends over 15 amino acids.

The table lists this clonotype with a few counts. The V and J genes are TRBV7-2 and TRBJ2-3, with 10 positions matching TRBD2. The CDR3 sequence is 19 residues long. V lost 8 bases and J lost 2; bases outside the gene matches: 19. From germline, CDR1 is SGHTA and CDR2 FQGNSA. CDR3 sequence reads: CASGLPRGASGSPTDTQYF. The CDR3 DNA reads TGTGCCAGCGGGCTACCCCGGGGGGCTAGCGGGAGCCCCACAGATACGCAGTATTTT.

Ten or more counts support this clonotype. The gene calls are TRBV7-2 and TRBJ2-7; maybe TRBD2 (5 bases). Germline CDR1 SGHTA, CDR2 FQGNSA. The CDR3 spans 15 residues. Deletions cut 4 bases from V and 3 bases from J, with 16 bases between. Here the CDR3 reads CASSSSGIWGYEQYF. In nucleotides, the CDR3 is TGTGCCAGCAGCTCATCCGGGATTTGGGGCTACGAGCAGTACTTC.

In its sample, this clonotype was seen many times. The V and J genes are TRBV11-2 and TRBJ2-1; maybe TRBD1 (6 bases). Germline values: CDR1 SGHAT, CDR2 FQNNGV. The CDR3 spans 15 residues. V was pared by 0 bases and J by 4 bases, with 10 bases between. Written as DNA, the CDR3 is TGTGCCAGCAGCTTAGATACAGGGAAATACAATGAGCAGTTCTTC. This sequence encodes CASSLDTGKYNEQFF.

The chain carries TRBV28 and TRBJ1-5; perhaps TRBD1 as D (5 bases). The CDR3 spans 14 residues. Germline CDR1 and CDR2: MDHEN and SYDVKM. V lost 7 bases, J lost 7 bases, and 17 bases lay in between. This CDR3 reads CASINGGLGQPQHF. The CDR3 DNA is TGTGCCAGCATCAATGGGGGGTTAGGACAGCCCCAGCATTTT.

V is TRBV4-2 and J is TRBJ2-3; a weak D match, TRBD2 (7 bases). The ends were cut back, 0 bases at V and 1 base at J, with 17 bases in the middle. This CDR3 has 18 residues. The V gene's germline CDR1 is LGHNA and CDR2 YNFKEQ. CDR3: CASSQDTPAGARTDTQYF. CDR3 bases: TGTGCCAGCAGCCAAGATACCCCGGCGGGGGCTCGCACAGATACGCAGTATTTT.

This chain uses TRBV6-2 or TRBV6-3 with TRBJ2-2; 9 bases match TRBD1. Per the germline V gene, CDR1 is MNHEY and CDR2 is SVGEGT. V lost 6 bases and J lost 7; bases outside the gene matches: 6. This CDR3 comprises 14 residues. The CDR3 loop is CASSTGTGFGELFF. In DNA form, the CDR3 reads TGTGCCAGCAGCACCGGGACAGGGTTCGGGGAGCTGTTTTTT.

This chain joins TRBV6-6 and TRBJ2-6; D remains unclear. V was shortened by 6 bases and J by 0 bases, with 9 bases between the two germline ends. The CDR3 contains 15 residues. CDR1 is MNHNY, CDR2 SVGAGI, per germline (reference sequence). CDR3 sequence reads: CASRAKHSGANVLTF. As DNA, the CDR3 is TGTGCCAGCAGGGCTAAACACTCTGGGGCCAACGTCCTGACTTTC.

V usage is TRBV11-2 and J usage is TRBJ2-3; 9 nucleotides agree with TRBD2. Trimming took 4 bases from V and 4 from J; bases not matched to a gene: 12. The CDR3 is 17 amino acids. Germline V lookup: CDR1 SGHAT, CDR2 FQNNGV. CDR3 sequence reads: CASSSYLSGSLADTQYF. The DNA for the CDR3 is TGTGCCAGCAGCTCCTACCTTAGCGGGAGCCTTGCAGATACGCAGTATTTT.

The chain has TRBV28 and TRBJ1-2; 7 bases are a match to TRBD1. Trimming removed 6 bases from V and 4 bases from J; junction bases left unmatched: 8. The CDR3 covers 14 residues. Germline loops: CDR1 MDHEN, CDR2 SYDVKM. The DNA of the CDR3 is TGTGCCAGCAGCTCACGACAGGGAGCCTATGGCTACACCTTC. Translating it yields CASSSRQGAYGYTF.

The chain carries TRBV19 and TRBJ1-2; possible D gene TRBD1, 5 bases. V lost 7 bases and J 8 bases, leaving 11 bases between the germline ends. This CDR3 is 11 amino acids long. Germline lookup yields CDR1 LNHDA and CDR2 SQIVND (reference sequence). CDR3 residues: CASTPGDGYTF. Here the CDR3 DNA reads TGTGCCAGTACCCCCGGGGACGGCTACACCTTC.

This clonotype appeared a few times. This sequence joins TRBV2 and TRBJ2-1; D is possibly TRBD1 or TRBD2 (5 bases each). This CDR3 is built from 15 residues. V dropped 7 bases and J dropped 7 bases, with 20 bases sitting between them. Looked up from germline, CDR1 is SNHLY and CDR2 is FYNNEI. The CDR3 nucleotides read TGTGCCAGCACCTCCGGGCGCCGAGGGGTGAATGAGCAGTTCTTC. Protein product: CASTSGRRGVNEQFF.

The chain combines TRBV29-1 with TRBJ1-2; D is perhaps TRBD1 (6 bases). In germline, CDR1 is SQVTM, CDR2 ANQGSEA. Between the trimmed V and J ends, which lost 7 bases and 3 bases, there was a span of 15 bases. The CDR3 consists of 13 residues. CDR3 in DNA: TGCAGCGGGAAGGACAGCTCACACTATGGCTACACCTTC. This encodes CSGKDSSHYGYTF.

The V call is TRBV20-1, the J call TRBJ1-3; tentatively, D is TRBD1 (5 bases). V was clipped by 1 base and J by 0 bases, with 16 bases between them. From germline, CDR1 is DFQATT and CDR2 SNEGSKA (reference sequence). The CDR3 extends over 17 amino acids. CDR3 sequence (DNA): TGCAGTGCTAGAGGGGGCGGACACCCGAGCTCTGGAAACACCATATATTTT. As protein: CSARGGGHPSSGNTIYF.

CDR3 protein: CAAGRDSNQPQHF. The CDR3 DNA reads as TGTGCCGCAGGTCGAGATAGCAATCAGCCCCAGCATTTT. The rearrangement links TRBV19 to TRBJ1-5, with D unclear. From germline, CDR1 is LNHDA and CDR2 SQIVND (reference sequence). The V and J ends lost 11 bases and 0 bases respectively, with 11 bases between them. The CDR3 has 13 amino acids.

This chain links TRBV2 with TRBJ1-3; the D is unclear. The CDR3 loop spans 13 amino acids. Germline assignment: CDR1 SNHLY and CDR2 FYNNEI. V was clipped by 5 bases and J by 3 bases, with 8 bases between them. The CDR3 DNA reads TGTGCCAGCAGTCCTGAGAATGGAAACACCATATATTTT. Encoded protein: CASSPENGNTIYF.

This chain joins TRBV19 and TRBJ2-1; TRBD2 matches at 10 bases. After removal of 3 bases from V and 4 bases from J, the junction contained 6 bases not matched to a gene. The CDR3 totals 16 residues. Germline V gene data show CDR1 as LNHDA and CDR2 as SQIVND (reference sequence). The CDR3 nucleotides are TGTGCCAGTAGTATGGGTCCTAGCGGGGGTTACAATGAGCAGTTCTTC. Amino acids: CASSMGPSGGYNEQFF. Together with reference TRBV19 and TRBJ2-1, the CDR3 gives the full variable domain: DGGITQSPKYLFRKEGQNVTLSCEQNLNHDAMYWYRQDPGQGLRLIYYSQIVNDFQKGDIAEGYSVSREKKESFPLTVTSAQKNPTAFYLCASSMGPSGGYNEQFFGPGTRLTVL.

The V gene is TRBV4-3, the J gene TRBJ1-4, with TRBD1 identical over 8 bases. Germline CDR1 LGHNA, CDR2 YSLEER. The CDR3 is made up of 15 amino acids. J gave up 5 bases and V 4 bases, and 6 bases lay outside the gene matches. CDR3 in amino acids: CASSRSGTGNEKLFF. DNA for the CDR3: TGCGCCAGCAGCCGGTCCGGGACAGGAAATGAAAAACTGTTTTTT.

Here the CDR3 reads CASSGLAGVHEQYF. In nucleotides, the CDR3 is TGTGCCAGCTCTGGACTAGCGGGAGTACACGAGCAGTACTTC. This chain uses TRBV9 with TRBJ2-7; TRBD2 matches at 13 bases. The V segment lost 7 bases and the J segment 5 bases; nucleotides outside the gene matches: 6. The CDR3 length is 14 residues. Per germline, CDR1 SGDLS and CDR2 YYNGEE.